The source of this T cell receptor (beta chain) is a study of T-cell memory formation after mild COVID-19. Constant-segment-primed 5'RACE gave TCR alpha and TCR beta cDNA libraries with sample barcodes and UMIs. TCRdb processed the 5' RACE reads anew with MiXCR; each CDR3 protein has one entry. There are around 530,000 distinct CDR3 sequences in the sample; about 20% occur only once, and approximately 8.4% lies in the top ten. Sequencing used PBMCs or a T cell subset sorted from them (not recorded which). This clonotype was sampled from an adult woman who had mild COVID-19 (a few samples of this study predate the infection). Cell type and time point are not known.

The CDR3, as DNA: TGTGCCAGCAGCTTAGTCCTAGCGGGGGGCCGTGCGACTCCCACAGATACGCAGTATTTT. Its protein is CASSLVLAGGRATPTDTQYF. The chain uses TRBV7-9 and TRBJ2-3, with TRBD2 matching 11 bases. This CDR3 comprises 20 residues. Trimming at V came to 1 base and at J to 2 bases, leaving 14 bases not matched to a gene. Per germline, CDR1 SEHNR and CDR2 FQNEAQ (reference sequence).